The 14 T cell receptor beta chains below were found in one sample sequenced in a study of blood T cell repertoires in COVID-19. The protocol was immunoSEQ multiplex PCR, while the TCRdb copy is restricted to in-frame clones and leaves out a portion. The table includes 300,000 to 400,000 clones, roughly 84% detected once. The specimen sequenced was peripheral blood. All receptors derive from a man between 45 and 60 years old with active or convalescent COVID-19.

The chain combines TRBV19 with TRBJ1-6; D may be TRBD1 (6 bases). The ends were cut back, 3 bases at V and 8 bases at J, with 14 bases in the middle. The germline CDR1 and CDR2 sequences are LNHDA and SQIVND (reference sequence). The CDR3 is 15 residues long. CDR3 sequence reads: CASSIQGNTDSPLHF. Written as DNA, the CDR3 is TGTGCCAGTAGTATTCAGGGGAATACTGATTCACCCCTCCACTTT.

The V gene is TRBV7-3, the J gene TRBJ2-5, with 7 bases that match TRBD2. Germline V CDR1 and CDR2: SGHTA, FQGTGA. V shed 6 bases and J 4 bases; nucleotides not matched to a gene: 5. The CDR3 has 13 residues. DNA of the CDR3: TGTGCCAGCAGTCCCGGACTAGGAGAGACCCAGTACTTC. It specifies CASSPGLGETQYF.

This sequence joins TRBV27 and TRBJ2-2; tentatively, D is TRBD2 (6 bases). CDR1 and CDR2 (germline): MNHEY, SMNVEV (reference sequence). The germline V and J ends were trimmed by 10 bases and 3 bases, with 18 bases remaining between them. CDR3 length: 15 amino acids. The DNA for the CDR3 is TGTGCCACCTCCGGCGCGGGGAGGTACACCGGGGAGCTGTTTTTT. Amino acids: CATSGAGRYTGELFF.

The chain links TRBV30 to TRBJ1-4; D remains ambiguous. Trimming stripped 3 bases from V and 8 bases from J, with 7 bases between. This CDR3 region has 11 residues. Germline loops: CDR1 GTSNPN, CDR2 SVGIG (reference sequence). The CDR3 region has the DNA TGTGCCTGGAGCACGGTGGAAAAACTGTTTTTT. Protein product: CAWSTVEKLFF.

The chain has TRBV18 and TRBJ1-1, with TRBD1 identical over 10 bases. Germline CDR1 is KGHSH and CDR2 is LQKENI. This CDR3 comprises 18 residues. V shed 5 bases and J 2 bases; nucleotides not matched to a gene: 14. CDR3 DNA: TGTGCCAGCTCATCACTGATGACAGGGGGCGCGGATAACACTGAAGCTTTCTTT. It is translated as CASSSLMTGGADNTEAFF.

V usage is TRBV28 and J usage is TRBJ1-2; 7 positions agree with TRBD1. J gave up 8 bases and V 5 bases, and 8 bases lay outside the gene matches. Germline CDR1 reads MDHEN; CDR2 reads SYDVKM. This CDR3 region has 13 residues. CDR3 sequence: CASSENRGEGYTF. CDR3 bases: TGTGCCAGCAGTGAAAACAGGGGAGAAGGCTACACCTTC.

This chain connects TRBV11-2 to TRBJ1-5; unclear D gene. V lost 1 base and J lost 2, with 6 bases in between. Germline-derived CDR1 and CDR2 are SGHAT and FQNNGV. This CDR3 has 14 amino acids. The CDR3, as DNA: TGTGCCAGCAGCTTAGGGGAGGGCAATCAGCCCCAGCATTTT. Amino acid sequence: CASSLGEGNQPQHF.

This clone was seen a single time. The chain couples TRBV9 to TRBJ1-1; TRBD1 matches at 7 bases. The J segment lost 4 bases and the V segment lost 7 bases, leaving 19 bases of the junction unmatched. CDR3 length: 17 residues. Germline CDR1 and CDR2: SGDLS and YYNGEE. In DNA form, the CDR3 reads TGTGCCAGCTCACCCGACAGGGCCTCTTATGGAGGCACTGAAGCTTTCTTT. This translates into CASSPDRASYGGTEAFF.

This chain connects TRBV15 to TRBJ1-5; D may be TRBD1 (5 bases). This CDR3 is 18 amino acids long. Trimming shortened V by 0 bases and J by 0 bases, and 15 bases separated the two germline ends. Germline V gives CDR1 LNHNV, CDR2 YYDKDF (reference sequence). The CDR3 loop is CATSRDRRGLYSNQPQHF. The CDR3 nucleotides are TGTGCCACCAGCAGAGATCGTAGGGGACTTTATAGCAATCAGCCCCAGCATTTT.

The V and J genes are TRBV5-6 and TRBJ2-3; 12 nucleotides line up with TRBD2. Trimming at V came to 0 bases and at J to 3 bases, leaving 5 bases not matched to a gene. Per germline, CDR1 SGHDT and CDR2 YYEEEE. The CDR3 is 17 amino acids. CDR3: CASSLAQGLAGTDTQYF. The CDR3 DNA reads TGTGCCAGCAGCTTGGCCCAGGGACTAGCGGGTACAGATACGCAGTATTTT.

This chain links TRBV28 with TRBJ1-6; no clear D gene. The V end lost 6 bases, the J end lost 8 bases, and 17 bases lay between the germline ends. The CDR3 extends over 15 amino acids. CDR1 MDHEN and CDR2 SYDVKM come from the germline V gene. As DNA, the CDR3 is TGTGCCAGCAGCTCCCCCCGGACTCAGGATTCACCCCTCCACTTT. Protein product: CASSSPRTQDSPLHF.

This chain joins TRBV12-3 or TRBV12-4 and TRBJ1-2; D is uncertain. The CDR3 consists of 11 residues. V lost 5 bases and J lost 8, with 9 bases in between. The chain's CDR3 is CASSPGGGYTF. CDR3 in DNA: TGTGCCAGCAGTCCCGGCGGGGGCTACACCTTC.

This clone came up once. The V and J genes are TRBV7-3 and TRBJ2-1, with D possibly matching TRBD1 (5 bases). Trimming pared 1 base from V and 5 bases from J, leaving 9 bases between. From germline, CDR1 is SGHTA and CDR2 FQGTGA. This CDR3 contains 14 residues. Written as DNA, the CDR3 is TGTGCCAGCAGCTTAAATCAGGGAAACAATGAGCAGTTCTTC. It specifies CASSLNQGNNEQFF.

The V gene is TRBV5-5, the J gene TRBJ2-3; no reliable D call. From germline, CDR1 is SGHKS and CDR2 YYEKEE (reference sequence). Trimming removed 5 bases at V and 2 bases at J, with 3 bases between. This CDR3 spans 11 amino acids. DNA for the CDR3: TGTGCCAGCAGACTCACAGATACGCAGTATTTT. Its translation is CASRLTDTQYF.